This T cell receptor (beta chain) emerged from a study of T cell clones after liver transplantation. Study in general: Samples came from ITN030ST, which attempted immunosuppression withdrawal within 2 years of liver transplantation.

About this clone itself: Its antigen is undetermined.

Study conclusions and caveats: In a couple of subjects, few donor cells limited the measurable donor-reactive repertoire.

Unstimulated PBMCs were sorted into CD3+CD4+ and CD3+CD8+ populations. Clones were sequenced by immunoSEQ multiplex PCR, and TCRdb holds only the in-frame ones, with some missing. The data hold roughly 100,000 clones, with around four fifths observed a single time. Germline V CDR1 and CDR2: LNHNV, YYDKDF (reference sequence). V dropped 0 bases and J dropped 4 bases, with 6 bases sitting between them. This CDR3 is 13 amino acids long. The sample consisted of CD4+ T cells from blood, taken around 44 months after liver transplant. The chain couples TRBV15 to TRBJ1-1; no firm D call. This TCR derives from a human patient who received a liver transplant. Certain T cells may be donor cells from the graft. In DNA, the CDR3 is TGTGCCACCAGCAGAGACCGCCTCACTGAAGCTTTCTTT. It is translated as CATSRDRLTEAFF.